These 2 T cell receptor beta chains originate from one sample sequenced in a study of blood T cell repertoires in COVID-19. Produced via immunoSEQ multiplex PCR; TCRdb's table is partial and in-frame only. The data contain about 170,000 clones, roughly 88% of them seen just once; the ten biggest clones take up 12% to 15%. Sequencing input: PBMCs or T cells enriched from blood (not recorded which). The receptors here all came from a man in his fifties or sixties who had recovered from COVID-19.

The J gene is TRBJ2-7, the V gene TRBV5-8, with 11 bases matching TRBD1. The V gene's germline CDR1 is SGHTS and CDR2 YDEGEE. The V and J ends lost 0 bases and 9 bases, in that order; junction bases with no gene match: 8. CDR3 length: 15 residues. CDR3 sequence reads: CASSLAGTGGYWQYF. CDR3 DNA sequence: TGTGCCAGCAGCTTGGCCGGGACAGGGGGATACTGGCAGTACTTC.

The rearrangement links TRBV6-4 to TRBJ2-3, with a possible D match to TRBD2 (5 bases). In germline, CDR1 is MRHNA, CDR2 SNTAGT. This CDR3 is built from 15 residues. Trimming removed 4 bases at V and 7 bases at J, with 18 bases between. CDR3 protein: CASSVLGGGSNTQYF. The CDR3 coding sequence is TGTGCCAGCAGTGTTTTGGGTGGCGGGTCAAATACGCAGTATTTT.